This TCR beta chain comes out of a study of CD8 T cells in ankylosing spondylitis. Notes on the study in general: Significant enrichment of disease-linked clones was reportedly seen in matched ankylosing spondylitis synovial fluid.

This CDR3 has 17 amino acids. The J segment lost 0 bases and the V segment lost 5 bases, leaving 8 bases of the junction unmatched. The V gene's germline CDR1 is SGHAT and CDR2 FQNNGV. TCRdb called the 5' RACE reads again in MiXCR, with one record for every CDR3 protein. The repertoire holds under 200,000 distinct CDR3 sequences, with around a tenth as singletons. This clonotype was seen ten or more times. The antigen is undetermined. The chain recombines TRBV11-2 with TRBJ2-2; 8 positions agree with TRBD2. Sequencing used blood, either unsorted or a sorted T cell fraction (not recorded which). The TCR sequence derives from a male donor with ankylosing spondylitis or in good health (not recorded which). CDR3 sequence (DNA): TGTGCCAGCAGCGGACGGGGGGGCTTCGCGAACACCGGGGAGCTGTTTTTT. It translates to CASSGRGGFANTGELFF.